The 24 T cell receptor beta chains in this list originate from one sample, sequenced in a study of patients and donors after allogeneic stem cell transplantation. In TCRdb, the RT-PCR reads were re-called with MiXCR into one record per CDR3 protein. The data show around 160,000 distinct CDR3 sequences, approximately 31% seen once. Sequencing input: blood, either unsorted or a sorted T cell fraction (not recorded which). The source is a human donor who was either an allogeneic HSCT recipient or a stem cell or donor lymphocyte infusion donor (not recorded which). It is not recorded whose cells these are; they may come from a transplant donor.

This clonotype was counted at least ten times. This chain links TRBV10-3 with TRBJ2-5, with 12 bases fitting TRBD1. V gave up 6 bases and J gave up 5 bases; unmatched junction bases: 4. CDR3 length: 14 amino acids. Germline CDR1 ENHRY, CDR2 SYGVKD. The CDR3 loop is CAISPGTGGETQYF. CDR3 DNA sequence: TGTGCCATCAGCCCCGGGACAGGGGGCGAGACCCAGTACTTC.

This clonotype was detected many times. This sequence joins TRBV28 and TRBJ1-5; 8 nucleotides align to TRBD1. The germline V gene encodes CDR1 MDHEN and CDR2 SYDVKM. The J segment lost 2 bases and the V segment lost 5 bases, leaving 5 bases of the junction unmatched. The CDR3 totals 15 residues. As DNA, the CDR3 is TGTGCCAGCAGTCCGCAGGGGGCGGGCAATCAGCCCCAGCATTTT. Encoded protein: CASSPQGAGNQPQHF.

The chain links TRBV7-9 to TRBJ1-2; D perhaps matches TRBD1 (6 bases). Germline loops: CDR1 SEHNR, CDR2 FQNEAQ (reference sequence). The CDR3 is made up of 16 amino acids. Trimming pared 5 bases from V and 0 bases from J, leaving 16 bases between. CDR3 DNA sequence: TGTGCCAGCAGCGAGGGACCCCAGGGGACTAACTATGGCTACACCTTC. Amino acid sequence: CASSEGPQGTNYGYTF.

V gene TRBV25-1 combines with J gene TRBJ2-1; D unresolved. Germline-derived CDR1 and CDR2 are MGHDK and SYGVNS. The V end was cut by 3 bases, the J end by 3 bases, with 9 bases between. This CDR3 spans 14 amino acids. CDR3 sequence reads: CASSEDALYNEQFF. The CDR3 DNA is TGTGCCAGCAGTGAGGACGCCCTCTACAATGAGCAGTTCTTC.

This chain joins TRBV4-1 and TRBJ2-7; 12 positions agree with TRBD2. V gave up 0 bases and J gave up 3 bases; unmatched junction bases: 3. The CDR3 sequence is 16 residues long. Germline V gives CDR1 MGHRA, CDR2 YSYEKL. For the CDR3, the DNA is TGCGCCAGCAGCCAAGATGCGACTAGCGGGAGCTACGAGCAGTACTTC. Its translation is CASSQDATSGSYEQYF.

This clonotype showed up just a few times. The chain couples TRBV12-3 or TRBV12-4 to TRBJ2-7; the match to TRBD1 covers 7 bases. The CDR3 covers 15 residues. The ends lost 5 bases at V and 3 bases at J; junction bases unmatched: 10. The CDR3 here is CASSPRQGERYEQYF. The CDR3 nucleotides read TGTGCCAGCAGTCCCCGACAGGGAGAACGCTACGAGCAGTACTTC.

V is TRBV27 and J is TRBJ2-1; 8 bases match TRBD2. This CDR3 has 15 amino acids. V gave up 5 bases and J gave up 4 bases; unmatched junction bases: 7. CDR1 is MNHEY, CDR2 SMNVEV, per germline (reference sequence). CDR3 nucleotide sequence: TGTGCCAGCAGTCCACGGACTAGCAGGTACAATGAGCAGTTCTTC. It encodes CASSPRTSRYNEQFF.

V is TRBV7-9 and J is TRBJ1-5; no firm D call. V shed 1 base and J shed 0 bases, with 4 bases lying between them. The CDR3 runs to 14 residues. The V gene's germline CDR1 is SEHNR and CDR2 FQNEAQ (reference sequence). In nucleotides, the CDR3 is TGTGCCAGCAGCTTAGAACTTAGCAATCAGCCCCAGCATTTT. It is translated as CASSLELSNQPQHF.

This clonotype occurred many times. The chain employs TRBV14 and TRBJ1-6; D unclear. In germline, CDR1 is SGHDN, CDR2 FVKESK. Trimming took 3 bases from V and 13 from J, leaving 10 bases between them. The CDR3 is 12 residues long. For the CDR3, the DNA is TGTGCCAGCAGCCATAAGACGGCCCCCCTCCACTTT. It specifies CASSHKTAPLHF. Based on the CDR3 plus reference TRBV14 and TRBJ1-6, the full variable domain is EAGVTQFPSHSVIEKGQTVTLRCDPISGHDNLYWYRRVMGKEIKFLLHFVKESKQDESGMPNNRFLAERTGGTYSTLKVQPAELEDSGVYFCASSHKTAPLHFGNGTRLTVT.

The chain recombines TRBV27 with TRBJ2-1; D is possibly TRBD2 (6 bases). The CDR3 contains 13 residues. Germline V gene lookup returns CDR1 MNHEY and CDR2 SMNVEV (reference sequence). V was cut by 8 bases and J by 4 bases, with 12 bases left in between. This chain's CDR3 is CASAEGLYNEQFF. DNA for the CDR3: TGTGCCAGCGCGGAGGGACTGTACAATGAGCAGTTCTTC.

This clonotype has only a few counts. The chain couples TRBV27 to TRBJ2-5, with D uncertain. Germline V CDR1 and CDR2: MNHEY, SMNVEV (reference sequence). The CDR3 sequence is 14 residues long. Deletions cut 4 bases from V and 5 bases from J, with 14 bases between. The CDR3 region is CASSSSRLVETQYF. For the CDR3, the DNA is TGTGCCAGCAGTTCGTCTAGGCTAGTTGAGACCCAGTACTTC.

V usage is TRBV28 and J usage is TRBJ2-3; no definite D call. The CDR3 sequence is 10 residues long. Germline values: CDR1 MDHEN, CDR2 SYDVKM. V was cut by 8 bases and J by 10 bases, with 10 bases left in between. CDR3 loop: CASGIIAQYF. As DNA, the CDR3 is TGTGCCAGCGGTATAATCGCGCAGTATTTT.

This clonotype is a singleton in its sample. This sequence joins TRBV5-1 and TRBJ2-5; the D gene could be TRBD1 or TRBD2 (6 bases each). CDR1 SGHRS and CDR2 YFSETQ come from the germline V gene. CDR3 length: 14 amino acids. V lost 4 bases and J 10 bases, leaving 20 bases between the germline ends. The CDR3 loop reads CASSPIIQGLFQYF. The CDR3 nucleotides are TGCGCCAGCAGCCCGATTATACAGGGACTGTTCCAGTACTTC.

This clonotype was counted between two and nine times. The chain employs TRBV4-3 and TRBJ2-1; D uncertain. Germline assignment: CDR1 LGHNA and CDR2 YSLEER. V lost 0 bases and J 2 bases, leaving 11 bases between the germline ends. The CDR3 is 16 amino acids. The CDR3, as DNA: TGCGCCAGCAGCCAAGAAGTGAGCCATCCCTACAATGAGCAGTTCTTC. Encoded protein: CASSQEVSHPYNEQFF.

This chain joins TRBV27 and TRBJ2-7; 11 bases are shared with TRBD1. The CDR3 extends over 15 amino acids. With 2 bases clipped from V and 7 bases from J, the junction kept 7 bases outside the gene matches. Germline V gene data show CDR1 as MNHEY and CDR2 as SMNVEV (reference sequence). The DNA of the CDR3 is TGTGCCAGCAGTTTAGAGGGACAGGGGGTGGGGGAGCAGTACTTC. Its protein product is CASSLEGQGVGEQYF.

The chain couples TRBV20-1 to TRBJ2-7; D gene ambiguous. The CDR3 is 14 amino acids. Trimming shortened V by 3 bases and J by 2 bases, and 14 bases separated the two germline ends. Germline V gives CDR1 DFQATT, CDR2 SNEGSKA (reference sequence). This CDR3 is CSARGQPVPYEQYF. The CDR3 DNA is TGCAGTGCTAGGGGTCAGCCGGTCCCCTACGAGCAGTACTTC.

The CDR3, as DNA: TGTGCCAGCAACCCGACTTCAGGGTTACTGGAAGCTTTCTTT. It specifies CASNPTSGLLEAFF. The chain has TRBV12-3 or TRBV12-4 and TRBJ1-1, with D perhaps matching TRBD1 (5 bases). V lost 7 bases, J lost 8 bases, and 20 bases lay in between. The CDR3 runs 14 residues.

The V call is TRBV12-3 or TRBV12-4, the J call TRBJ1-6; 7 bases line up with TRBD1. Trimming took 5 bases from V and 7 from J; bases not matched to a gene: 17. The CDR3 runs 18 residues. The CDR3 sequence is CASSHRDRAPWGNSPLHF. The CDR3 DNA follows: TGTGCCAGCAGTCACCGGGACAGAGCCCCCTGGGGCAATTCACCCCTCCACTTT.

Only a few counts were recorded for this clonotype. This chain connects TRBV6-1 to TRBJ1-2; no definite D call. Per germline, CDR1 MNHNS and CDR2 SASEGT. The CDR3 is 13 residues long. V was shortened by 2 bases and J by 4 bases, with 8 bases between the two germline ends. The CDR3 DNA sequence: TGTGCCAGCAGTGAATACCCAGCCTATGGCTACACCTTC. Translating it yields CASSEYPAYGYTF.

This clonotype was recorded many times. The chain has TRBV12-3 or TRBV12-4 and TRBJ1-5, with D hard to call. This CDR3 contains 11 residues. The V end lost 4 bases, the J end lost 11 bases, and 9 bases lay between the germline ends. CDR3 protein: CASSYAGAQHF. The CDR3 DNA sequence: TGTGCCAGCAGTTACGCTGGGGCCCAGCATTTT.

This clonotype came up a few times. The V and J genes are TRBV2 and TRBJ1-5; D gene ambiguous. The CDR3 runs to 17 residues. Germline loops: CDR1 SNHLY, CDR2 FYNNEI. V was cut by 3 bases and J by 5 bases, with 20 bases left in between. The CDR3, as DNA: TGTGCCAGCAGTGACCCAAGTTCCAAGGGCGGGGATCAGCCCCAGCATTTT. This sequence encodes CASSDPSSKGGDQPQHF.

This clonotype was counted between two and nine times. The chain employs TRBV6-5 and TRBJ2-5; 9 bases are shared with TRBD1. The V and J ends lost 2 bases and 5 bases, in that order; junction bases with no gene match: 9. Germline-derived CDR1 and CDR2 are MNHEY and SVGAGI. This CDR3 spans 16 amino acids. The CDR3 spells CASSYQTGGGRETQYF. As DNA, the CDR3 is TGTGCCAGCAGTTACCAGACAGGGGGTGGTCGGGAGACCCAGTACTTC.

V is TRBV29-1 and J is TRBJ2-1; TRBD2 matches at 12 bases. Germline lookup yields CDR1 SQVTM and CDR2 ANQGSEA. Germline trimming cut 6 bases from V and 9 bases from J; bases unmatched to any gene: 12. There are 15 residues in the CDR3. The DNA for the CDR3 is TGCAGCGTCACGGGGTGGACTAGCGGGAAGGTTGAGCAGTTCTTC. It yields the protein CSVTGWTSGKVEQFF.

A few counts support this clonotype. V usage is TRBV24-1 and J usage is TRBJ1-5; 8 bases line up with TRBD1. Germline V gene lookup returns CDR1 KGHDR and CDR2 SFDVKD. With V trimmed by 4 bases and J by 0 bases, 4 bases remained unmatched. The CDR3 is 16 amino acids. CDR3: CATSDPGTGSNQPQHF. DNA of the CDR3: TGTGCCACCAGTGACCCCGGGACAGGTAGCAATCAGCCCCAGCATTTT.